The clone carrying this T cell receptor (beta chain) was seen more than once but under ten times. Its specificity is unknown. This specimen belongs to a study of T cells after yellow fever vaccination. Whole-study findings and limits: The secondary response was weaker, and its peak arrived faster, on day 5 versus 15. The booster saw the reappearance of most primary-vaccination clones (96% CD4, around 88% CD8).

V trimming: 3 bases; J trimming: 16 bases; junction bases outside the gene matches: 6. The CDR3 contains 12 residues. Germline CDR1 MGHRA, CDR2 YSYEKL. A single record per CDR3 protein comes from TCRdb applying MiXCR to the 5' RACE reads. Seen here are hundreds of thousands of distinct CDR3 sequences, over 9% observed once, and the top ten hold more than 13%. The sequence was obtained from a man aged 25-45 years who received the YFV17D yellow fever vaccine. The source material was PBMCs, sampled on the day of the yellow fever booster vaccination. This rearrangement joins TRBV4-1 to TRBJ2-1, with 10 bases aligning to TRBD1. CDR3: CASSQPDRGSFF. The CDR3 coding sequence is TGCGCCAGCAGCCAGCCGGACAGGGGGTCCTTCTTC.